This T cell receptor (beta chain) was profiled in a study of T cell responses to AZD1222 COVID-19 vaccine. Second-dose groups at about 4 or about 12 weeks were pooled. V trimming: 4 bases; J trimming: 5 bases; junction bases outside the gene matches: 7. Germline-derived CDR1 and CDR2 are SNHLY and FYNNEI. CDR3 length equals 14 residues. Using immunoSEQ multiplex PCR, the repertoire was profiled, and TCRdb retains in-frame clones only, with some absent. Of 100,000 to 120,000 clones listed, approximately 92% are singletons. The rearrangement links TRBV2 to TRBJ1-1, with 7 bases fitting TRBD1. The clonotype originates from an adult who received the AZD1222 COVID-19 vaccine. The sample here was peripheral blood, taken 28 days after the second AZD1222 dose. CDR3 DNA sequence: TGTGCCAGCAGTGGGGAGGGGGCGAAAACTGAAGCTTTCTTT. Translated: CASSGEGAKTEAFF.